These 14 T cell receptor beta chains were all obtained from the same sample, sequenced in a study of shared clonotypes between healthy human individuals. The repertoire was sequenced with immunoSEQ multiplex PCR; TCRdb's copy has only in-frame clones and lacks some. The table lists under 120,000 clones, 65% to 75% of them singletons. Material for sequencing was memory CD8+ T cells sorted from blood. Subset here: CD45RO+ cells pooled with CCR7-negative TemRA cells. These receptor sequences come from a woman aged 25 to 39 in good health.

This chain joins TRBV23-1 and TRBJ1-5, with no clear D. Being an ORF, TRBV23-1 has a function that is uncertain. The CDR3 runs 14 residues. The V end lost 8 bases, the J end lost 9 bases, and 20 bases lay between the germline ends. The CDR3 sequence: CASPTEPLLLPQHF. In DNA form, the CDR3 reads TGCGCCAGCCCTACCGAGCCCCTCCTGTTGCCCCAGCATTTT.

A note on this clone: The junction departs from the called germline gene at one end, perhaps through a read error. The genes are TRBV10-3 and TRBJ2-1; possibly TRBD1 for D (6 bases). The CDR3 contains 16 residues. Germline V CDR1 and CDR2: ENHRY, SYGVKD. This chain's CDR3 is CASSLTTQGPVGEQFF. The CDR3 DNA follows: TGTGCCAGCAGTCTCACGACCCAGGGGCCGGTGGGTGAGCAGTTCTTC.

This chain connects TRBV10-2 to TRBJ2-7; perhaps TRBD1 as D (6 bases). V gave up 3 bases and J gave up 2 bases, with 20 bases separating them. This CDR3 spans 17 amino acids. CDR1 and CDR2 from the germline V gene are WSHSY and SAAADI. The CDR3 DNA reads TGCGCCAGCAGTGACCCGCCGCCCGGGACATCCACCTACGAGCAGTACTTC. Its protein product is CASSDPPPGTSTYEQYF.

This clone was picked up a small number of times. The chain uses TRBV7-9 and TRBJ1-1; D gene unclear. Trimming took off 3 bases at V and 4 bases at J, with 15 bases between the two ends. The germline V gene has CDR1 SEHNR and CDR2 FQNEAQ (reference sequence). CDR3 length: 15 amino acids. The CDR3 nucleotides read TGTGCCAGCAGCTTTATGGAGGGTCTGGGCACTGAAGCTTTCTTT. Amino acids: CASSFMEGLGTEAFF.

The V and J genes are TRBV9 and TRBJ2-3, with D tentatively TRBD2 (6 bases). V lost 4 bases, J lost 6 bases, and 15 bases lay in between. This CDR3 is 14 amino acids long. CDR1 is SGDLS, CDR2 YYNGEE, per germline. The CDR3 is CASSSRPGEDTQYF. As DNA, the CDR3 is TGTGCCAGCAGCTCCCGGCCGGGAGAGGATACGCAGTATTTT.

V is TRBV19 and J is TRBJ1-5; D ambiguous. Deletions cut 5 bases from V and 9 bases from J, with 20 bases between. The germline gives CDR1 LNHDA, CDR2 SQIVND (reference sequence). This CDR3 comprises 15 residues. CDR3 sequence reads: CASSRYRNPEWPQHF. CDR3 nucleotides: TGTGCCAGTAGTCGGTATAGGAATCCCGAATGGCCCCAGCATTTT.

The rearrangement links TRBV21-1 to TRBJ1-1; whether TRBD1, the table's D call, matches the DNA was not checked. TRBV21-1 is a known pseudogene. The CDR3 sequence is 14 residues long. CDR3: CASSKSQGHTEAFF. The CDR3 nucleotides are TGTGCCAGCAGCAAATCCCAGGGGCACACTGAAGCTTTCTTT.

As for this clone: A far larger clone is just one base off, so this is likely a read error. The sample holds other DNA sequences that translate to the same CDR3. The chain couples TRBV6-4 to TRBJ2-3; the match to TRBD2 covers 8 bases. The germline V gene encodes CDR1 MRHNA and CDR2 SNTAGT. This CDR3 contains 16 residues. The CDR3 coding sequence is TGTGCCAGCAGTGACCAAGCGGGAGTAGAGACAGATACACAGTATTTT. Translation gives CASSDQAGVETDTQYF.

This clone has a handful of counts. This chain joins TRBV27 and TRBJ1-1; D possibly corresponds to TRBD1 (5 bases). Germline CDR1 reads MNHEY; CDR2 reads SMNVEV (reference sequence). Trimming left V 5 bases short and J 1 base short, with 8 bases between. The CDR3 has 13 residues. The CDR3 nucleotides read TGTGCCAGCAGTACAGACAGGAACACTGAAGCTTTCTTT. Translating it yields CASSTDRNTEAFF.

The DNA for the CDR3 is TGTGCCAGTCACCTCACCCATGGGAACACCGGGGAGCTGTTTTTT. This encodes CASHLTHGNTGELFF. The rearrangement links TRBV19 to TRBJ2-2; D gene unclear. The V gene lost 8 bases and the J gene lost 1 base, with 14 bases spanning the gap. The CDR3 loop spans 15 amino acids. Germline V gives CDR1 LNHDA, CDR2 SQIVND (reference sequence).

This clone was recorded a few times. The chain employs TRBV28 and TRBJ2-2; TRBD1 aligns across 7 bases. CDR3 length: 16 amino acids. The V and J ends lost 5 bases and 6 bases, in that order; junction bases with no gene match: 12. Germline V lookup: CDR1 MDHEN, CDR2 SYDVKM. CDR3 nucleotides: TGTGCCAGCAGTCGGATGACAGGGTTAATTTCCGGGGAGCTGTTTTTT. It is translated as CASSRMTGLISGELFF.

In its sample, this clone was seen many times. The V call is TRBV29-1, the J call TRBJ1-3; no reliable D call. Germline V lookup: CDR1 SQVTM, CDR2 ANQGSEA. This CDR3 comprises 13 residues. V lost 4 bases, J lost 0 bases, and 7 bases lay in between. CDR3 nucleotides: TGCAGCGTTGTGGCGGTCTCTGGAAACACCATATATTTT. Amino acids: CSVVAVSGNTIYF.

This sequence joins TRBV2 and TRBJ1-2; no reliable D call. The CDR3 has 13 residues. The germline V gene has CDR1 SNHLY and CDR2 FYNNEI. With 1 base removed from V and 0 bases from J, the gap between germline ends came to 3 bases. The CDR3 spells CASSEEANYGYTF. CDR3 sequence (DNA): TGTGCCAGCAGTGAAGAGGCTAACTATGGCTACACCTTC.

V and J are TRBV28 and TRBJ2-1, with a weak D call TRBD1 (7 bases). The CDR3 contains 15 residues. V was cut by 4 bases and J by 7 bases, with 17 bases left in between. In germline, CDR1 is MDHEN, CDR2 SYDVKM. The CDR3 loop reads CASSWRGLKSNEQFF. CDR3 nucleotide sequence: TGTGCCAGCAGTTGGAGGGGGCTAAAAAGTAATGAGCAGTTCTTC.